Here is one T cell receptor (beta chain) with its context. TCRdb's copy holds only in-frame clones and misses some; the assay was immunoSEQ multiplex PCR. The data show fewer than 9,000 clones, roughly 83% seen once. These data originate in a study of blood T cell repertoires in COVID-19. Overall study: Donors in the United States, Italy and Spain gave samples during acute or convalescent COVID-19. T cells, B-cell-depleted T cells, or PBMCs provided the cDNA or gDNA that served as material.

This CDR3 is 12 amino acids long. Per germline, CDR1 MNHNY and CDR2 SVGAGI (reference sequence). V lost 6 bases and J 4 bases, leaving 9 bases between the germline ends. This chain joins TRBV6-6 and TRBJ1-1; no clear D. The origin of this receptor is a human donor with active COVID-19. The donor label of this sample is uncertain. Sequencing was carried out using peripheral blood. The CDR3 here is CASRFPSTEAFF. The CDR3 DNA is TGTGCCAGCAGATTTCCCTCCACTGAAGCTTTCTTT.